This T cell receptor beta chain was profiled in a study of T cell repertoires in cytomegalovirus infection. TCRdb reanalysed the reads using MiXCR and keeps one entry per CDR3 protein. The sample yields about 900,000 distinct CDR3 sequences, approximately 31% seen once. On this clonotype itself: The antigen is undetermined.

Germline V gene sequence: CDR1 LNHNV, CDR2 YYDKDF (reference sequence). CDR3 length: 15 residues. V lost 0 bases to trimming and J lost 0 bases, with 9 bases between them. The chain has TRBV15 and TRBJ2-7; D might be TRBD1 (6 bases). The TCR sequence derives from a human donor in good health (CMV status not recorded). Some clones in this sample may be carry-over from other donors' samples. The starting material was cultured CD8+ T cells from PBMCs, obtained from culture after CMV antigen stimulation. This CDR3 reads CATSREQGSSYEQYF. The CDR3 DNA is TGTGCCACCAGCAGAGAACAGGGAAGCTCCTACGAGCAGTACTTC.